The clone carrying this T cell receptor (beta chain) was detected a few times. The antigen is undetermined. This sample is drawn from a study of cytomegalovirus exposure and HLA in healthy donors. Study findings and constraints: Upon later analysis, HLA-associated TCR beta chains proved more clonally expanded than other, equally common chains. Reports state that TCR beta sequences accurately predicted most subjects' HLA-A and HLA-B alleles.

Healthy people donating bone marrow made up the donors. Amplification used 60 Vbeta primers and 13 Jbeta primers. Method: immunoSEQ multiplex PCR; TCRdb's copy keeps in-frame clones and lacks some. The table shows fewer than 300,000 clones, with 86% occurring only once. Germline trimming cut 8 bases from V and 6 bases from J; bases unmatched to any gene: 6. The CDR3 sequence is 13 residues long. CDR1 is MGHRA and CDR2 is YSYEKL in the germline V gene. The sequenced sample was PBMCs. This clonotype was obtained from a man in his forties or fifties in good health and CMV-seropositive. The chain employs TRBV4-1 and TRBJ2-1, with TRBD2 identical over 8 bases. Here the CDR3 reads CASWSGSPNEQFF. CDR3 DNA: TGCGCCAGCTGGAGCGGGAGTCCCAATGAGCAGTTCTTC.